Shown below are 19 T cell receptor beta chains from a single sample sequenced in a study of T cell responses to AZD1222 COVID-19 vaccine. Generated by immunoSEQ multiplex PCR, the TCRdb table keeps only in-frame clones and is missing some. In the table there are 65,000 to 70,000 clones, over 65% of which are singletons. The sequencing here drew on peripheral blood, taken 28 days after the second AZD1222 dose. The receptor source for this set is an adult who received the AZD1222 COVID-19 vaccine.

This clone was observed once. The chain couples TRBV19 to TRBJ1-4; D is undetermined. The CDR3 covers 13 residues. Trimming stripped 6 bases from V and 0 bases from J, with 5 bases between. Germline V lookup: CDR1 LNHDA, CDR2 SQIVND (reference sequence). DNA for the CDR3: TGTGCCAGTAGATATGCAACTAATGAAAAACTGTTTTTT. It codes for CASRYATNEKLFF.

The rearrangement links TRBV12-3 or TRBV12-4 to TRBJ1-1; D is perhaps TRBD1 (5 bases). With 5 bases removed from V and 1 base from J, the gap between germline ends came to 8 bases. This CDR3 region has 13 residues. For the CDR3, the DNA is TGTGCCAGCAGTGGACACCCGAACACTGAAGCTTTCTTT. This translates into CASSGHPNTEAFF.

This clone has at least ten counts. The rearrangement uses TRBV5-5 and TRBJ1-5; D might be TRBD1 (5 bases). V shed 0 bases and J shed 0 bases, with 10 bases lying between them. The CDR3 sequence is 16 residues long. Germline lookup yields CDR1 SGHKS and CDR2 YYEKEE (reference sequence). CDR3 sequence reads: CASSLGTHYSNQPQHF. DNA of the CDR3: TGTGCCAGCAGCTTGGGGACACATTATAGCAATCAGCCCCAGCATTTT.

This chain connects TRBV12-3 or TRBV12-4 to TRBJ1-2, with a tentative D call TRBD1 (5 bases). The CDR3 sequence is 12 residues long. V was pared by 3 bases and J by 7 bases, with 9 bases between. This CDR3 is CASSFPGFGYTF. As DNA, the CDR3 is TGTGCCAGCAGTTTTCCAGGGTTTGGCTACACCTTC.

The V gene is TRBV6-5, the J gene TRBJ1-1, with TRBD1 as a possible D gene (6 bases). The length of the CDR3 is 15 residues. The germline V gene encodes CDR1 MNHEY and CDR2 SVGAGI. Between the trimmed V and J ends, which lost 6 bases and 5 bases, there was a span of 19 bases. The CDR3 here is CASSPRGRMRTEAFF. As DNA, the CDR3 is TGTGCCAGCAGCCCCCGGGGGCGAATGAGGACTGAAGCTTTCTTT.

The chain uses TRBV27 and TRBJ1-6; 8 bases fit TRBD1. The CDR3 is 14 amino acids. The junction had 5 bases not matched to a gene; V was cut back by 6 bases and J by 7 bases. Germline V CDR1 and CDR2: MNHEY, SMNVEV (reference sequence). As DNA, the CDR3 is TGTGCCAGCAGACAGGGGACAGGAAATTCACCCCTCCACTTT. This encodes CASRQGTGNSPLHF.

V and J are TRBV5-1 and TRBJ2-5; TRBD1 might be the D (6 bases). V was shortened by 0 bases and J by 2 bases, with 11 bases between the two germline ends. The V gene's germline CDR1 is SGHRS and CDR2 YFSETQ. The CDR3 is 15 amino acids. CDR3: CASSLVGAPQETQYF. The CDR3 DNA is TGCGCCAGCAGCTTGGTGGGGGCACCGCAAGAGACCCAGTACTTC.

This clone has only one observation. The rearrangement links TRBV14 to TRBJ2-1, with unresolved D. The V end lost 0 bases, the J end lost 3 bases, and 12 bases lay between the germline ends. The CDR3 runs to 16 residues. The germline V gene encodes CDR1 SGHDN and CDR2 FVKESK. In nucleotides, the CDR3 is TGTGCCAGCAGCCAAGATTTCCCCCGAGGCTACAATGAGCAGTTCTTC. It codes for CASSQDFPRGYNEQFF.

This rearrangement joins TRBV29-1 to TRBJ2-6; D uncertain. This CDR3 spans 13 amino acids. CDR1 SQVTM and CDR2 ANQGSEA come from the germline V gene. V gave up 4 bases and J gave up 0 bases, with 4 bases separating them. CDR3: CSVAGSGANVLTF. In DNA form, the CDR3 reads TGCAGCGTTGCCGGCTCTGGGGCCAACGTCCTGACTTTC.

This clone was seen a single time. The DNA of the CDR3 is TGTGCCAGCAGCTTGAACGAACAGGGGGCGAGGGAGACCCAGTACTTC. Amino acid sequence: CASSLNEQGARETQYF. This chain joins TRBV11-2 and TRBJ2-5; 9 nucleotides line up with TRBD1. J gave up 5 bases and V 3 bases, and 10 bases lay outside the gene matches. Germline CDR1 SGHAT, CDR2 FQNNGV. The CDR3 runs 16 residues.

The gene calls are TRBV19 and TRBJ1-5, with D uncertain. V was clipped by 4 bases and J by 5 bases, with 15 bases between them. The V gene's germline CDR1 is LNHDA and CDR2 SQIVND (reference sequence). The CDR3 length is 15 residues. The DNA of the CDR3 is TGTGCCAGTAGTAGTTTTAGCTTCCTAGATCAGCCCCAGCATTTT. Its protein is CASSSFSFLDQPQHF. Full variable domain (outside the CDR3, taken from reference TRBV19 and TRBJ1-5): DGGITQSPKYLFRKEGQNVTLSCEQNLNHDAMYWYRQDPGQGLRLIYYSQIVNDFQKGDIAEGYSVSREKKESFPLTVTSAQKNPTAFYLCASSSFSFLDQPQHFGDGTRLSIL.

The chain combines TRBV3-1 (or the pseudogene TRBV3-2) with TRBJ1-2; D perhaps matches TRBD1 (6 bases). The CDR3 length is 16 residues. V dropped 3 bases and J dropped 0 bases, with 14 bases sitting between them. CDR1 is LGHDT, CDR2 YNNKEL, per germline (reference sequence). CDR3 sequence: CASSQEDRLANYGYTF. The CDR3 nucleotides read TGTGCCAGCAGCCAGGAGGACAGACTAGCTAACTATGGCTACACCTTC.

The chain couples TRBV6-1 to TRBJ2-7; D might be TRBD2 (5 bases). Germline V CDR1 and CDR2: MNHNS, SASEGT. Trimming pared 2 bases from V and 6 bases from J, leaving 11 bases between. This CDR3 contains 13 residues. CDR3 sequence: CASSERGRGEQYF. CDR3 in DNA: TGTGCCAGCAGTGAACGGGGTAGAGGCGAGCAGTACTTC.

The CDR3 DNA follows: TGCGCCAGCAGCAAATCTTCTAGCGGAACGGGAAATGAGCAGTTCTTC. It translates to CASSKSSSGTGNEQFF. The V gene is TRBV5-1, the J gene TRBJ2-1; 7 bases are a match to TRBD2. The CDR3 loop spans 16 amino acids. Looked up from germline, CDR1 is SGHRS and CDR2 is YFSETQ. Germline trimming cut 4 bases from V and 7 bases from J; bases unmatched to any gene: 14.

The chain recombines TRBV5-4 with TRBJ2-7, with D unresolved. Germline V gene sequence: CDR1 SGHNT, CDR2 YYREEE (reference sequence). The CDR3 loop spans 11 amino acids. Trimming stripped 0 bases from V and 3 bases from J, with 1 base between. The CDR3 nucleotides read TGTGCCAGCAGCTTGGGCTACGAGCAGTACTTC. Its translation: CASSLGYEQYF.

The V and J genes are TRBV19 and TRBJ1-5; D call uncertain. V was clipped by 5 bases and J by 4 bases, with 9 bases between them. Germline V gives CDR1 LNHDA, CDR2 SQIVND (reference sequence). This CDR3 is built from 13 residues. CDR3 DNA: TGTGCCAGTAGTGGGATGGGGAATCAGCCCCAGCATTTT. This codes for CASSGMGNQPQHF.

This clone has more than one count but fewer than ten. The V call is TRBV7-2, the J call TRBJ1-5; the D is unclear. CDR1 and CDR2 from the germline V gene are SGHTA and FQGNSA. This CDR3 region has 13 residues. Between the trimmed V and J ends, which lost 0 bases and 5 bases, there was a span of 5 bases. The CDR3 DNA is TGTGCCAGCAGCTTAGCGCTAGATCAGCCCCAGCATTTT. Its translation: CASSLALDQPQHF.

This clone came up a few times. This chain connects TRBV5-1 to TRBJ2-7; D perhaps matches TRBD2 (5 bases). With 3 bases removed from V and 5 bases from J, the gap between germline ends came to 21 bases. This CDR3 spans 16 amino acids. Germline assignment: CDR1 SGHRS and CDR2 YFSETQ. Here the CDR3 reads CASSSTDPWAGDEQYF. CDR3 in DNA: TGCGCCAGCAGCTCGACGGACCCATGGGCCGGGGACGAGCAGTACTTC.

The chain employs TRBV11-1 and TRBJ2-3; 9 positions match TRBD2. The CDR3 contains 16 residues. Germline-derived CDR1 and CDR2 are SGHAT and FQDESV (reference sequence). With 0 bases clipped from V and 2 bases from J, the junction kept 3 bases outside the gene matches. The CDR3 loop reads CASSLAAGGFTDTQYF. The CDR3 coding sequence is TGTGCCAGCAGCTTAGCAGCGGGGGGATTCACAGATACGCAGTATTTT.